The 8 T cell receptor beta chains listed next were all sequenced from one sample in a study of response to subunit inactivated influenza vaccine. TCRdb recomputed calls from the RT-PCR reads with MiXCR, one row per CDR3 protein. The sample contains around 480,000 distinct CDR3 sequences, 11% of which appear only once. The specimen comprised PBMCs from blood, sampled 35 to 45 days after vaccination. Receptors originate from a middle-aged man who received an inactivated influenza vaccine.

The V and J genes are TRBV5-6 and TRBJ2-7, with D unresolved. V lost 2 bases to trimming and J lost 9 bases, with 18 bases between them. Germline lookup yields CDR1 SGHDT and CDR2 YYEEEE. The CDR3 totals 14 residues. The CDR3 sequence is CASSLSGRTSWQYF. The CDR3, as DNA: TGTGCCAGCAGCTTATCCGGACGGACCTCTTGGCAGTACTTC.

This clonotype was detected only a few times. V and J are TRBV3-1 and TRBJ1-1; the D is unclear. Germline CDR1 and CDR2: LGHDT and YNNKEL (reference sequence). The V gene lost 4 bases and the J gene lost 0 bases, with 6 bases spanning the gap. This CDR3 is built from 13 residues. The CDR3 here is CASSRAMNTEAFF. DNA for the CDR3: TGTGCCAGCAGCCGCGCGATGAACACTGAAGCTTTCTTT.

This clonotype showed up many times. V gene TRBV12-3 or TRBV12-4 combines with J gene TRBJ1-1; tentative D call: TRBD1 (5 bases). The CDR3 extends over 13 amino acids. V dropped 3 bases and J dropped 6 bases, with 11 bases sitting between them. The CDR3 DNA follows: TGTGCCAGCAGTTTTCAGGCCAGGGCTGAAGCTTTCTTT. Its protein product is CASSFQARAEAFF.

This rearrangement joins TRBV6-1 to TRBJ1-3; a weak D match, TRBD1 (5 bases). Germline CDR1 MNHNS, CDR2 SASEGT. V was pared by 10 bases and J by 4 bases, with 17 bases between. The CDR3 length is 14 residues. This CDR3 reads CATRSGAGGNTIYF. DNA of the CDR3: TGTGCCACCAGATCCGGGGCGGGAGGAAACACCATATATTTT.

V is TRBV25-1 and J is TRBJ2-1, with D uncertain. The length of the CDR3 is 14 residues. V was shortened by 8 bases and J by 9 bases, with 20 bases between the two germline ends. Germline V gene sequence: CDR1 MGHDK, CDR2 SYGVNS. CDR3 residues: CASSPPTPMGEQFF. The CDR3 DNA sequence: TGTGCCAGCTCCCCCCCCACTCCGATGGGTGAGCAGTTCTTC.

This chain uses TRBV7-2 with TRBJ2-7; D is ambiguous. The V end lost 6 bases, the J end lost 2 bases, and 11 bases lay between the germline ends. The CDR3 length is 13 residues. Germline CDR1 is SGHTA and CDR2 is FQGNSA. CDR3 sequence reads: CASSILGTYEQYF. The CDR3 DNA follows: TGTGCCAGCAGTATTCTGGGTACCTACGAGCAGTACTTC.

This clonotype was counted many times. The chain combines TRBV14 with TRBJ1-2; D perhaps matches TRBD1 (5 bases). CDR1 is SGHDN and CDR2 is FVKESK in the germline V gene. V gave up 5 bases and J gave up 4 bases, with 14 bases separating them. The CDR3 is 14 residues long. The CDR3 DNA reads TGTGCCAGCAGCAAACTGACAGAACCCTATGGCTACACCTTC. This codes for CASSKLTEPYGYTF.

This chain connects TRBV7-2 to TRBJ2-1, with D possibly being TRBD2 (6 bases). Per germline, CDR1 SGHTA and CDR2 FQGNSA. The germline V and J ends were trimmed by 7 bases and 6 bases, with 19 bases remaining between them. The CDR3 contains 15 residues. The CDR3 here is CASIESGSGVNEQFF. Written as DNA, the CDR3 is TGTGCCAGCATCGAATCCGGGAGTGGAGTCAATGAGCAGTTCTTC. Full variable domain (missing parts from reference TRBV7-2 and TRBJ2-1): GAGVSQSPSNKVTEKGKDVELRCDPISGHTALYWYRQSLGQGLEFLIYFQGNSAPDKSGLPSDRFSAERTGGSVSTLTIQRTQQEDSAVYLCASIESGSGVNEQFFGPGTRLTVL.